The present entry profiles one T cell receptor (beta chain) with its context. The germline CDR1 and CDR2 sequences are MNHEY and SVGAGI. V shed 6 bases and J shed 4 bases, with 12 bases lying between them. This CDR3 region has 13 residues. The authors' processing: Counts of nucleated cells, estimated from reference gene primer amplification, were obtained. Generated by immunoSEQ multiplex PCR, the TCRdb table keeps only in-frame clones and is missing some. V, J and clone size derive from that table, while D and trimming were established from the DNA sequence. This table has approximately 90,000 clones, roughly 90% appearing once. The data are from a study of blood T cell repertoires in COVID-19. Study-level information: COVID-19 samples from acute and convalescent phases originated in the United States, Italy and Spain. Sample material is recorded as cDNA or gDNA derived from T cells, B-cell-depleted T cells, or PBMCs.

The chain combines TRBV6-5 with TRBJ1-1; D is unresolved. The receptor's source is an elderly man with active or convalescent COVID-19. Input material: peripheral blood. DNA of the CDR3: TGTGCCAGCAGACGCGCCCGCGGCACTGAAGCTTTCTTT. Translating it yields CASRRARGTEAFF.